These 21 T cell receptor beta chains originate from one sample sequenced in a study of cytomegalovirus exposure and HLA in healthy donors. The protocol was immunoSEQ multiplex PCR, while the TCRdb copy is restricted to in-frame clones and leaves out a portion. Of around 150,000 clones listed, roughly nine tenths were seen once; the top ten hold about 6%. Material: PBMCs. The receptors come from a woman aged 25 to 39 in good health and CMV-seronegative.

This chain connects TRBV4-2 to TRBJ2-1, with D tentatively TRBD1 or TRBD2 (5 bases each). The V end was cut by 0 bases, the J end by 10 bases, with 10 bases between. CDR1 and CDR2 (germline): LGHNA, YNFKEQ. The CDR3 length is 13 residues. This CDR3 reads CASSQDREQEQFF. The CDR3 DNA follows: TGTGCCAGCAGCCAAGACAGGGAGCAGGAGCAGTTCTTC.

The rearrangement uses TRBV15 and TRBJ2-5; D unresolved. The germline CDR1 and CDR2 sequences are LNHNV and YYDKDF (reference sequence). V was clipped by 1 base and J by 5 bases, with 17 bases between them. This CDR3 region has 16 residues. The CDR3 here is CATSRAAPIMWETQYF. In DNA, the CDR3 is TGTGCCACCAGCAGAGCCGCCCCTATAATGTGGGAGACCCAGTACTTC.

The chain joins TRBV7-2 to TRBJ2-2, with D unclear. Germline CDR1 is SGHTA and CDR2 is FQGNSA. V shed 1 base and J shed 8 bases, with 8 bases lying between them. This CDR3 is 13 amino acids long. The CDR3 DNA reads as TGTGCCAGCAGCTTAGTAGCTGTAGGGGAGCTGTTTTTT. This codes for CASSLVAVGELFF. The full variable domain, completed using reference TRBV7-2 and TRBJ2-2, is GAGVSQSPSNKVTEKGKDVELRCDPISGHTALYWYRQSLGQGLEFLIYFQGNSAPDKSGLPSDRFSAERTGGSVSTLTIQRTQQEDSAVYLCASSLVAVGELFFGEGSRLTVL.

The V gene is TRBV2, the J gene TRBJ2-1; the match to TRBD2 covers 7 bases. V lost 5 bases, J lost 5 bases, and 3 bases stayed unmatched. Germline-derived CDR1 and CDR2 are SNHLY and FYNNEI. The length of the CDR3 is 13 residues. The CDR3 here is CASSRDYDNEQFF. The CDR3 bases are TGTGCCAGCAGTCGGGACTACGACAATGAGCAGTTCTTC.

The chain couples TRBV9 to TRBJ2-1, with D perhaps given as TRBD1 or TRBD2 (7 bases each). CDR1 is SGDLS and CDR2 is YYNGEE in the germline V gene. The CDR3 has 16 residues. V was pared by 5 bases and J by 4 bases, with 19 bases between. CDR3 loop: CASSPGGAAVYNEQFF. The DNA of the CDR3 is TGTGCCAGCAGTCCAGGGGGGGCCGCGGTTTACAATGAGCAGTTCTTC.

Concerning this clone itself: Different DNA sequences within this sample yield the same CDR3. The J gene is TRBJ2-7, the V gene TRBV7-2; TRBD1 might be the D (6 bases). The length of the CDR3 is 14 residues. Germline CDR1 SGHTA, CDR2 FQGNSA. V was trimmed by 1 base and J by 2 bases, leaving 9 bases between them. The CDR3 is CASSLVGQPYEQYF. The CDR3 nucleotides are TGTGCCAGCAGCTTAGTTGGACAGCCCTACGAGCAGTACTTC.

The V and J genes are TRBV6-1 and TRBJ2-7; no firm D call. The V gene's germline CDR1 is MNHNS and CDR2 SASEGT. CDR3 length: 12 amino acids. The V end was cut by 1 base, the J end by 5 bases, with 6 bases between. The CDR3 loop is CASSEVLDEQYF. The CDR3, as DNA: TGTGCCAGCAGTGAAGTGCTAGACGAGCAGTACTTC.

CDR3 DNA: TGTGCCAGCATTCCTTTACGACAGGGTGGGTTGACAGATACGCAGTATTTT. Protein: CASIPLRQGGLTDTQYF. The chain joins TRBV27 to TRBJ2-3; 7 positions match TRBD1. In germline, CDR1 is MNHEY, CDR2 SMNVEV (reference sequence). Trimming took 7 bases from V and 3 from J; bases not matched to a gene: 16. The CDR3 consists of 17 residues.

The count of this clone is one. The chain combines TRBV20-1 with TRBJ2-3; D gene ambiguous. V shed 6 bases and J shed 2 bases, with 6 bases lying between them. The CDR3 covers 11 residues. Germline V gives CDR1 DFQATT, CDR2 SNEGSKA (reference sequence). The CDR3 nucleotides read TGCAGTGCCGACCTCACAGATACGCAGTATTTT. It codes for CSADLTDTQYF.

The DNA for the CDR3 is TGTGCCAGCACTCCGGCGGGGCCCTCGGGCTACGAGCAGTACTTC. Translating it yields CASTPAGPSGYEQYF. This chain connects TRBV6-5 to TRBJ2-7, with a possible D match to TRBD2 (6 bases). V was clipped by 7 bases and J by 3 bases, with 19 bases between them. Per the germline V gene, CDR1 is MNHEY and CDR2 is SVGAGI. The CDR3 is 15 residues long.

This rearrangement joins TRBV2 to TRBJ2-1, with TRBD2 identical over 15 bases. From germline, CDR1 is SNHLY and CDR2 FYNNEI. The CDR3 is made up of 14 amino acids. Trimming removed 6 bases from V and 9 bases from J; junction bases left unmatched: 3. The CDR3, as DNA: TGTGCCAGCAGGTGGACTAGCGGGGGGGCTGAGCAGTTCTTC. Protein: CASRWTSGGAEQFF.

This chain uses TRBV11-3 with TRBJ2-2; D remains ambiguous. Trimming cost V 8 bases and J 2 bases, with 12 bases left between them. The CDR3 loop spans 14 amino acids. Germline CDR1 reads SGHNT; CDR2 reads YENEEA. The CDR3 sequence: CASGLQENTGELFF. The CDR3 DNA is TGTGCCAGCGGTTTGCAGGAAAACACCGGGGAGCTGTTTTTT. Full variable domain (outside the CDR3, taken from reference TRBV11-3 and TRBJ2-2): EAGVVQSPRYKIIEKKQPVAFWCNPISGHNTLYWYLQNLGQGPELLIRYENEEAVDDSQLPKDRFSAERLKGVDSTLKIQPAELGDSAVYLCASGLQENTGELFFGEGSRLTVL.

V usage is TRBV6-5 and J usage is TRBJ1-2, with no clear D. The V gene lost 2 bases and the J gene lost 0 bases, with 7 bases spanning the gap. Germline V gives CDR1 MNHEY, CDR2 SVGAGI. The CDR3 loop spans 14 amino acids. CDR3 DNA sequence: TGTGCCAGCAGTTACGTCAGCTCTAACTATGGCTACACCTTC. Amino acids: CASSYVSSNYGYTF.

The chain carries TRBV14 and TRBJ2-7; 7 nucleotides align to TRBD1. The CDR3 consists of 16 residues. In germline, CDR1 is SGHDN, CDR2 FVKESK. With V trimmed by 3 bases and J by 5 bases, 13 bases remained unmatched. The CDR3 protein is CASSHLDRARAHEQYF. The CDR3 nucleotides read TGTGCCAGCAGCCATCTCGACAGGGCCCGCGCCCACGAGCAGTACTTC.

This rearrangement joins TRBV25-1 to TRBJ2-7; unclear D gene. The V gene's germline CDR1 is MGHDK and CDR2 SYGVNS. V was shortened by 5 bases and J by 0 bases, with 11 bases between the two germline ends. There are 14 residues in the CDR3. The CDR3 spells CASSSRSSSYEQYF. As DNA, the CDR3 is TGTGCCAGCAGTTCAAGGTCGAGCTCCTACGAGCAGTACTTC.

The gene calls are TRBV27 and TRBJ2-5, with D maybe TRBD2 (5 bases). Looked up from germline, CDR1 is MNHEY and CDR2 is SMNVEV (reference sequence). The V end lost 5 bases, the J end lost 1 base, and 20 bases lay between the germline ends. This CDR3 has 17 residues. The CDR3, as DNA: TGTGCCAGCAGTCTCCACCCTGGGGAGACGGTCCAAGAGACCCAGTACTTC. Translation: CASSLHPGETVQETQYF.

The table lists this clone with a few counts. The chain recombines TRBV18 with TRBJ1-1, with no clear D. CDR3 length: 13 residues. V was trimmed by 5 bases and J by 1 base, leaving 8 bases between them. The germline gives CDR1 KGHSH, CDR2 LQKENI. The CDR3 bases are TGTGCCAGCTCAAAACCTACGAACACTGAAGCTTTCTTT. It is translated as CASSKPTNTEAFF.

V gene TRBV5-1 combines with J gene TRBJ2-3; tentatively, D is TRBD2 (5 bases). Trimming stripped 0 bases from V and 3 bases from J, with 17 bases between. This CDR3 region has 17 residues. Germline CDR1 reads SGHRS; CDR2 reads YFSETQ. CDR3 nucleotide sequence: TGCGCCAGCAGCTTGGACCCCCCTACGAGGGTGACAGATACGCAGTATTTT. Translation gives CASSLDPPTRVTDTQYF. The entire variable domain, with the rest obtained from reference TRBV5-1 and TRBJ2-3, is as follows: KAGVTQTPRYLIKTRGQQVTLSCSPISGHRSVSWYQQTPGQGLQFLFEYFSETQRNKGNFPGRFSGRQFSNSRSEMNVSTLELGDSALYLCASSLDPPTRVTDTQYFGPGTRLTVL.

This chain joins TRBV2 and TRBJ2-5; TRBD2 might be the D (6 bases). Germline V lookup: CDR1 SNHLY, CDR2 FYNNEI. V gave up 2 bases and J gave up 4 bases, with 17 bases separating them. This CDR3 region has 16 residues. CDR3 bases: TGTGCCAGCAGTGAAATTATGGGGAGGCCGGGAGAGACCCAGTACTTC. The encoded protein is CASSEIMGRPGETQYF.

The chain joins TRBV10-3 to TRBJ1-1; no reliable D call. V was pared by 7 bases and J by 0 bases, with 6 bases between. Per the germline V gene, CDR1 is ENHRY and CDR2 is SYGVKD. The CDR3 is 12 residues long. CDR3 loop: CAITPMNTEAFF. DNA for the CDR3: TGTGCCATCACACCTATGAACACTGAAGCTTTCTTT.

This chain uses TRBV6-6 with TRBJ1-1, with a possible D match to TRBD1 (6 bases). V was trimmed by 7 bases and J by 6 bases, leaving 18 bases between them. Germline V gene data show CDR1 as MNHNY and CDR2 as SVGAGI (reference sequence). The CDR3 runs 14 residues. The chain's CDR3 is CASIRPGSGAEAFF. As DNA, the CDR3 is TGTGCCAGCATTCGTCCGGGTTCAGGGGCTGAAGCTTTCTTT.